This T cell receptor (beta chain) was documented in a study of cytomegalovirus exposure and HLA in healthy donors. Study-wide results and caveats: Presence/absence analysis assumed near-uniform sequencing depth across donors.

This clone was recorded a few times. The antigen is undetermined. The CDR3 is 13 amino acids. Germline V lookup: CDR1 MNHEY, CDR2 SMNVEV (reference sequence). V lost 8 bases, J lost 0 bases, and 10 bases lay in between. The primer mix had 60 Vbeta and 13 Jbeta primers. TCRdb's table, derived via immunoSEQ multiplex PCR, lists solely in-frame clones and lacks some. The data hold under 150,000 clones, with approximately 9.4% observed a single time. V is TRBV27 and J is TRBJ1-1; possible D gene TRBD1, 6 bases. The sample consisted of PBMCs. The sequence came from a man aged 30 to 39 in good health and CMV-seronegative. The CDR3 sequence is CASGQYMNTEAFF. CDR3 nucleotides: TGTGCCAGCGGACAGTACATGAACACTGAAGCTTTCTTT.